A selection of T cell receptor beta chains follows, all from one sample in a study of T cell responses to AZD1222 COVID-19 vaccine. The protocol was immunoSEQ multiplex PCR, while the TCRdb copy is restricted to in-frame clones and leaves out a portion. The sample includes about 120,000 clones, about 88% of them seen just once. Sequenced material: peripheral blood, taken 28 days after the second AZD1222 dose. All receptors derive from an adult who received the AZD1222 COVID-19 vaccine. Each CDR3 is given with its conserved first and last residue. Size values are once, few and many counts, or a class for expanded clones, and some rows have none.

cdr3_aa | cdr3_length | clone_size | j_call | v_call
CASNRGEQYF | 10 | once | TRBJ2-7 | TRBV2
CAISEGAGGPQETQYF | 16 | - | TRBJ2-5 | TRBV10-3
CSVPGTTYTDTQYF | 14 | - | TRBJ2-3 | TRBV29-1
CASSPPGLTPTNTEAFF | 17 | - | TRBJ1-1 | TRBV5-1
CASSLEGIGYF | 11 | - | TRBJ2-7 | TRBV28
CASTPGGAWDTGELFF | 16 | - | TRBJ2-2 | TRBV6-2/TRBV6-3
CASSLSQDRGARGYTF | 16 | - | TRBJ1-2 | TRBV27
CASSLRAGPMNTEAFF | 16 | - | TRBJ1-1 | TRBV3-1/TRBV3-2
CASSLNSLNTGELFF | 15 | - | TRBJ2-2 | TRBV7-9
CASSQAAGRNGYTF | 14 | - | TRBJ1-2 | TRBV4-3
CASSPSQGAISYGYTF | 16 | - | TRBJ1-2 | TRBV6-6
CASSYSAAVGGYGYTF | 16 | - | TRBJ1-2 | TRBV6-5
CASSQDREVAYEQYF | 15 | - | TRBJ2-7 | TRBV28
CASSPNSGYEQFF | 13 | few | TRBJ2-1 | TRBV18
CSASVAGPRGNQPQHF | 16 | - | TRBJ1-5 | TRBV20-1
CASSQEQGGETQYF | 14 | - | TRBJ2-5 | TRBV4-1
CASRTGQLNTEAFF | 14 | - | TRBJ1-1 | TRBV19
CASSLLGIQGDTEAFF | 16 | - | TRBJ1-1 | TRBV5-1
CASTFLGNTIYF | 12 | - | TRBJ1-3 | TRBV25-1
CASRSSSTEAFF | 12 | - | TRBJ1-1 | TRBV7-2
CASRAQGAQPGELFF | 15 | - | TRBJ2-2 | TRBV7-9
CASTGQGVNEQYF | 13 | - | TRBJ2-7 | TRBV6-5
CASSDPGYNEQFF | 13 | - | TRBJ2-1 | TRBV6-1
CASSQDRGLLYEQYF | 15 | - | TRBJ2-7 | TRBV3-1/TRBV3-2
CASSHISGGRVEQFF | 15 | once | TRBJ2-1 | TRBV3-1/TRBV3-2
CASSQARHIQYF | 12 | - | TRBJ2-4 | TRBV3-1/TRBV3-2
CAISETGGAGANVLTF | 16 | - | TRBJ2-6 | TRBV10-3
CSASQAGQNIQYF | 13 | - | TRBJ2-4 | TRBV20-1
CASTPLVGVVAGGLICTDTQYF | 22 | - | TRBJ2-3 | TRBV7-9
CAWSAKTDTQYF | 12 | - | TRBJ2-3 | TRBV30
CASTPTAGGADGYTF | 15 | few | TRBJ1-2 | TRBV6-4
CASSGSVGHNEQFF | 14 | - | TRBJ2-1 | TRBV5-1
CASSAAGTGVYGYTF | 15 | - | TRBJ1-2 | TRBV5-1
CASTPPGNPYEQYF | 14 | - | TRBJ2-7 | TRBV5-4
CASSGPSSYNSPLHF | 15 | - | TRBJ1-6 | TRBV2
CASSPRVGEQFF | 12 | - | TRBJ2-1 | TRBV7-2
CAISGISGPADTQYF | 15 | - | TRBJ2-3 | TRBV10-3
CASSEQGSYNEQFF | 14 | few | TRBJ2-1 | TRBV6-1
CASTSSNTGELFF | 13 | - | TRBJ2-2 | TRBV6-4
CSVAGQGVLGYTF | 13 | - | TRBJ1-2 | TRBV29-1
CASSPGTEAYGYTF | 14 | - | TRBJ1-2 | TRBV3-1/TRBV3-2
CASSAGLPGEQYF | 13 | - | TRBJ2-7 | TRBV7-2
CASSLVWPDLSYTF | 14 | - | TRBJ1-2 | TRBV5-1
CASSEASSADDTQYF | 15 | - | TRBJ2-3 | TRBV2
CASSLVSGRGAGANVLTF | 18 | - | TRBJ2-6 | TRBV11-3